These 13 T cell receptor beta chains share one sample of origin, sequenced in a study of T cell repertoires in cytomegalovirus infection. TCRdb reprocessed the reads with MiXCR, giving one entry per CDR3 protein. Here the sample spans about 600,000 distinct CDR3 sequences, approximately 24% being singletons. Sequenced input: CD8+ T cells from PBMCs. The receptors here all came from a human donor in good health (CMV status not recorded). Some clones in this sample may be carry-over from other donors' samples.

This sequence joins TRBV12-3 or TRBV12-4 and TRBJ2-1; a weak D match, TRBD2 (6 bases). The CDR3 spans 14 residues. Trimming cost V 1 base and J 5 bases, with 9 bases left between them. CDR3 in DNA: TGTGCCAGCAGTTTAGAGGACTACAACAATGAGCAGTTCTTC. Its translation is CASSLEDYNNEQFF.

This clonotype was counted a few times. The chain links TRBV12-3 or TRBV12-4 to TRBJ2-7; possible D gene TRBD2, 5 bases. Trimming left V 1 base short and J 2 bases short, with 9 bases between. There are 14 residues in the CDR3. The CDR3 reads CASSLGPGTYEQYF. The CDR3 bases are TGTGCCAGCAGTTTAGGGCCGGGAACCTACGAGCAGTACTTC.

This clonotype showed up many times. J is TRBJ1-2 and V is TRBV7-2; D is uncertain. CDR3 size: 14 residues. Germline V lookup: CDR1 SGHTA, CDR2 FQGNSA. Deletions cut 1 base from V and 0 bases from J, with 6 bases between. The CDR3 DNA is TGTGCCAGCAGCTTAGGTCCAACTAACTATGGCTACACCTTC. This translates into CASSLGPTNYGYTF. The variable domain in full, completed from reference TRBV7-2 and TRBJ1-2, reads GAGVSQSPSNKVTEKGKDVELRCDPISGHTALYWYRQSLGQGLEFLIYFQGNSAPDKSGLPSDRFSAERTGGSVSTLTIQRTQQEDSAVYLCASSLGPTNYGYTFGSGTRLTVV.

The rearrangement joins TRBV7-9 to TRBJ1-1; D is perhaps TRBD1 (5 bases). There are 15 residues in the CDR3. CDR1 is SEHNR, CDR2 FQNEAQ, per germline (reference sequence). V lost 5 bases and J lost 2, with 15 bases in between. Written as DNA, the CDR3 is TGTGCCAGCAGCGAGACAGTTGGGGCAAACACTGAAGCTTTCTTT. The encoded protein is CASSETVGANTEAFF. The variable domain in full, completed from reference TRBV7-9 and TRBJ1-1, reads DTGVSQNPRHKITKRGQNVTFRCDPISEHNRLYWYRQTLGQGPEFLTYFQNEAQLEKSRLLSDRFSAERPKGSFSTLEIQRTEQGDSAMYLCASSETVGANTEAFFGQGTRLTVV.

The chain uses TRBV7-9 and TRBJ1-4, with a weak D call TRBD1 (6 bases). The CDR3 runs 14 residues. V lost 6 bases to trimming and J lost 5 bases, with 13 bases between them. Germline CDR1 is SEHNR and CDR2 is FQNEAQ (reference sequence). The CDR3 loop reads CASSKVGANEKLFF. In DNA form, the CDR3 reads TGTGCCAGCAGTAAAGTGGGGGCGAATGAAAAACTGTTTTTT. The full variable domain, completed using reference TRBV7-9 and TRBJ1-4, is DTGVSQNPRHKITKRGQNVTFRCDPISEHNRLYWYRQTLGQGPEFLTYFQNEAQLEKSRLLSDRFSAERPKGSFSTLEIQRTEQGDSAMYLCASSKVGANEKLFFGSGTQLSVL.

This clonotype was seen a handful of times. This rearrangement joins TRBV7-9 to TRBJ2-5; 10 nucleotides match TRBD1. Trimming at V came to 5 bases and at J to 5 bases, leaving 11 bases not matched to a gene. There are 16 residues in the CDR3. The V gene's germline CDR1 is SEHNR and CDR2 FQNEAQ (reference sequence). CDR3: CASSVQDRGRLETQYF. DNA of the CDR3: TGTGCCAGCAGCGTTCAAGACAGGGGGCGCCTCGAGACCCAGTACTTC.

The chain carries TRBV10-2 and TRBJ1-5; 7 positions agree with TRBD1. The J segment lost 2 bases and the V segment lost 8 bases, leaving 6 bases of the junction unmatched. The CDR3 contains 14 residues. CDR1 is WSHSY, CDR2 SAAADI, per germline. The CDR3 loop is CASYPGGGNQPQHF. CDR3 sequence (DNA): TGCGCCAGCTATCCAGGGGGGGGCAATCAGCCCCAGCATTTT.

This clonotype was counted between two and nine times. The rearrangement uses TRBV14 and TRBJ1-2, with D possibly matching TRBD1 (5 bases). Looked up from germline, CDR1 is SGHDN and CDR2 is FVKESK. V was trimmed by 1 base and J by 4 bases, leaving 13 bases between them. This CDR3 has 15 residues. The CDR3 bases are TGTGCCAGCAGCCAAGGTCCCAGGGAGGCCTATGGCTACACCTTC. It encodes CASSQGPREAYGYTF.

This clonotype appeared a few times. The chain employs TRBV5-4 and TRBJ2-2; weak D call: TRBD1 (6 bases). V was clipped by 4 bases and J by 3 bases, with 13 bases between them. Germline assignment: CDR1 SGHNT and CDR2 YYREEE (reference sequence). The CDR3 has 15 amino acids. CDR3 nucleotide sequence: TGTGCCAGCAGCGGGTTGGGGGCAGACACCGGGGAGCTGTTTTTT. Residues: CASSGLGADTGELFF.

A few counts support this clonotype. The V call is TRBV2, the J call TRBJ2-3; TRBD2 matches at 8 bases. Losses at the gene ends were 7 bases for V and 3 bases for J; bases not matched to a gene: 12. The CDR3 sequence is 16 residues long. CDR1 and CDR2 from the germline V gene are SNHLY and FYNNEI. The CDR3 loop reads CASKRTGGPVTDTQYF. DNA for the CDR3: TGTGCCAGCAAACGGACGGGGGGGCCGGTGACAGATACGCAGTATTTT.

This clonotype was counted ten times or more. The CDR3 region is CASSLGRGSSYEQYV. The CDR3, as DNA: TGTGCCAGCAGCTTAGGGCGGGGAAGCTCCTACGAGCAGTACGTC. The gene calls are TRBV7-8 and TRBJ2-7, with D possibly TRBD2 on 6 matching bases. The germline V gene encodes CDR1 SGHVS and CDR2 FQNEAQ. CDR3 length equals 15 residues. Trimming shortened V by 1 base and J by 0 bases, and 10 bases separated the two germline ends.

Remarks on this clonotype: An end of the junction does not agree with germline; a read error may underlie this. The chain couples TRBV7-6 to TRBJ2-7; perhaps TRBD2 as D (5 bases). This CDR3 is built from 13 residues. The germline V gene encodes CDR1 SGHVS and CDR2 FNYEAQ. CDR3 sequence (DNA): TGTACCAGCAGCCCGGCCAGCGGATACGAGCAATACTTC. This encodes CTSSPASGYEQYF.

The sample holds a few counts of this clonotype. The J gene is TRBJ2-7, the V gene TRBV7-3, with no clear D. The CDR3 consists of 15 residues. Germline loops: CDR1 SGHTA, CDR2 FQGTGA. V lost 1 base and J 3 bases, leaving 13 bases between the germline ends. The CDR3 DNA follows: TGTGCCAGCAGCTTAAGTGGCTTTAGGTACTACGAGCAGTACGTC. The encoded protein is CASSLSGFRYYEQYV.